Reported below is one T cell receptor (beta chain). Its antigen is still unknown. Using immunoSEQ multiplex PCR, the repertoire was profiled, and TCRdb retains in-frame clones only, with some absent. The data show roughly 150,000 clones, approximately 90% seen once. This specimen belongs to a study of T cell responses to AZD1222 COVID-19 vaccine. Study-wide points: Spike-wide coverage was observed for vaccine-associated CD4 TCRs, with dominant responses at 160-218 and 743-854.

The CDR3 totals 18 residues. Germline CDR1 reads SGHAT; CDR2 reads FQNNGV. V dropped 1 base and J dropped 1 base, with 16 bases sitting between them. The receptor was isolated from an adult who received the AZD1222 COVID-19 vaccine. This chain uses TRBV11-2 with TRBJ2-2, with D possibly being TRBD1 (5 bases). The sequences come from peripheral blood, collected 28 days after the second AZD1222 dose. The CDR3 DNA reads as TGTGCCAGCAGCTTAGTTGCTCCTTGGGGCCAGAACACCGGGGAGCTGTTTTTT. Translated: CASSLVAPWGQNTGELFF.